This T cell receptor (beta chain) was sequenced for a study of early T cells in non-severe SARS-CoV-2 infection. Study at large: It was bulk RNA from unsorted whole blood that was sequenced, and the chains were unpaired. Study findings and constraints: VDJdb matches were skewed toward anti-spike CD8 T cell responses.

This clonotype was observed a handful of times. Its antigen is not identified. Attachment of unique molecular identifiers to individual cDNA molecules was performed. TCRdb processed the 5' RACE reads anew with MiXCR; each CDR3 protein has one entry. The table records about 98,000 distinct CDR3 sequences, under 15% of them present only once. The CDR3 sequence is 14 residues long. The ends were cut back, 6 bases at V and 3 bases at J, with 12 bases in the middle. The chain joins TRBV12-3 or TRBV12-4 to TRBJ1-5; D is undetermined. The receptor's source is an adult who was a healthcare worker with PCR-confirmed SARS-CoV-2 infection or an uninfected control (not recorded which). What was sequenced was whole blood. The CDR3 sequence is CASSAGAYNQPQHF. CDR3 DNA: TGTGCCAGCAGCGCGGGCGCGTACAATCAGCCCCAGCATTTT.